The next 31 T cell receptor beta chains were all read from a single sample in a study of T cell responses to AZD1222 COVID-19 vaccine. Sequencing was performed with immunoSEQ multiplex PCR; in TCRdb, only in-frame clones are kept and a portion is missing. The sample yields 100,000 to 150,000 clones, about 90% seen once. The sample in question was peripheral blood, obtained on day 0 of AZD1222 vaccination. These TCRs come from an adult in good health.

In its sample, this clone was seen once. The V gene is TRBV4-1, the J gene TRBJ2-1; maybe TRBD2 (6 bases). V was pared by 1 base and J by 6 bases, with 13 bases between. The CDR3 loop spans 15 amino acids. CDR1 is MGHRA, CDR2 YSYEKL, per germline. This CDR3 reads CASSQGVGLTNEQFF. The CDR3 region has the DNA TGCGCCAGCAGCCAAGGGGTGGGACTCACCAATGAGCAGTTCTTC.

The genes are TRBV10-3 and TRBJ2-1; 9 bases align to TRBD1. The junction had 14 bases not matched to a gene; V was cut back by 3 bases and J by 5 bases. Germline lookup yields CDR1 ENHRY and CDR2 SYGVKD. The CDR3 has 18 residues. CDR3 residues: CAISEPGTGWRWDNEQFF. DNA for the CDR3: TGTGCCATCAGTGAACCCGGGACAGGGTGGAGGTGGGACAATGAGCAGTTCTTC.

V usage is TRBV15 and J usage is TRBJ2-7, with 8 bases identical to TRBD1. V gave up 3 bases and J gave up 2 bases; unmatched junction bases: 3. Germline V CDR1 and CDR2: LNHNV, YYDKDF (reference sequence). The CDR3 sequence is 14 residues long. The CDR3, as DNA: TGTGCCACCAGCAGGAAACAGGGGGCCTACGAGCAGTACTTC. Amino acids: CATSRKQGAYEQYF.

The table lists this clone with a count of one. At one end the junction does not follow the germline gene, possibly because of a read error. The J gene is TRBJ1-2, the V gene TRBV9, with D perhaps matching TRBD1 (6 bases). Germline loops: CDR1 SGDLS, CDR2 YYNGEE. The CDR3 totals 13 residues. CDR3 amino acids: CASSVTTGQPAIF. In DNA form, the CDR3 reads TGTGCCAGCAGCGTGACCACTGGACAGCCCGCGATCTTC.

This chain uses TRBV7-2 with TRBJ2-1; no definite D call. This CDR3 is built from 14 residues. Germline values: CDR1 SGHTA, CDR2 FQGNSA. Trimming took off 0 bases at V and 10 bases at J, with 13 bases between the two ends. CDR3 bases: TGTGCCAGCAGCTTAGCCGTCAGGATTAACGAGCAGTTCTTC. Protein: CASSLAVRINEQFF.

CDR3 region: CASSPGGRATDTQYF. The CDR3 DNA reads TGTGCCAGCAGTCCCGGGGGCAGAGCCACAGATACGCAGTATTTT. V usage is TRBV28 and J usage is TRBJ2-3; D is possibly TRBD1 or TRBD2 (6 bases each). The V gene lost 5 bases and the J gene lost 2 bases, with 14 bases spanning the gap. This CDR3 has 15 amino acids. The germline V gene has CDR1 MDHEN and CDR2 SYDVKM.

The chain joins TRBV29-1 to TRBJ2-4; D perhaps matches TRBD1 (5 bases). Germline V gives CDR1 SQVTM, CDR2 ANQGSEA. Trimming shortened V by 4 bases and J by 10 bases, and 17 bases separated the two germline ends. This CDR3 comprises 13 residues. Here the CDR3 DNA reads TGCAGCGTTGTAAGGACACCCAAGGGGATTCAGTACTTC. Its translation: CSVVRTPKGIQYF. Full variable domain (rest looked up from reference TRBV29-1 and TRBJ2-4): SAVISQKPSRDICQRGTSLTIQCQVDSQVTMMFWYRQQPGQSLTLIATANQGSEATYESGFVIDKFPISRPNLTFSTLTVSNMSPEDSSIYLCSVVRTPKGIQYFGAGTRLSVL.

This clone was counted a single time. The chain couples TRBV9 to TRBJ2-3; D is unclear. CDR1 SGDLS and CDR2 YYNGEE come from the germline V gene. The CDR3 has 11 residues. Trimming took off 0 bases at V and 14 bases at J, with 10 bases between the two ends. CDR3 protein: CASSVGANRYF. Written as DNA, the CDR3 is TGTGCCAGCAGCGTAGGAGCAAATCGGTATTTT.

The J gene is TRBJ1-1, the V gene TRBV19; no clear D. The V and J ends lost 3 bases and 1 base respectively, with 12 bases between them. Per germline, CDR1 LNHDA and CDR2 SQIVND (reference sequence). The CDR3 loop spans 15 amino acids. The CDR3 nucleotides read TGTGCCAGTAGTATCCCCGCAGCAGGGAACACTGAAGCTTTCTTT. The encoded protein is CASSIPAAGNTEAFF.

This clone was counted between two and nine times. This chain uses TRBV30 with TRBJ1-2; possible D gene TRBD1, 5 bases. V was pared by 3 bases and J by 4 bases, with 9 bases between. The V gene's germline CDR1 is GTSNPN and CDR2 SVGIG (reference sequence). CDR3 length: 12 residues. CDR3 in amino acids: CAWSRDAYGYTF. The CDR3 DNA sequence: TGTGCCTGGAGCCGGGACGCCTATGGCTACACCTTC.

The chain is built from TRBV7-9 and TRBJ2-4, with unresolved D. Germline CDR1 reads SEHNR; CDR2 reads FQNEAQ (reference sequence). Trimming removed 3 bases from V and 12 bases from J, with 12 bases in between. The CDR3 consists of 12 residues. CDR3: CASSFPLGDQYF. The CDR3 bases are TGTGCCAGCAGCTTTCCACTCGGTGATCAGTACTTC.

The chain has TRBV5-4 and TRBJ2-1, with D hard to call. Trimming took off 1 base at V and 5 bases at J, with 10 bases between the two ends. From germline, CDR1 is SGHNT and CDR2 YYREEE (reference sequence). This CDR3 contains 14 residues. As DNA, the CDR3 is TGTGCCAGCAGCTTGTATGCAGGAGACAATGAGCAGTTCTTC. Translated, it gives CASSLYAGDNEQFF.

The rearrangement uses TRBV21-1 and TRBJ2-5; TRBD2, the table's D call, was not compared with the DNA. TRBV21-1 is a recognized pseudogene. This CDR3 is built from 15 residues. In nucleotides, the CDR3 is TGTGCCAGCCGGCGGGGACCAAATAACCAAGAGACCCAGTACTTC. This translates into CASRRGPNNQETQYF.

The V gene is TRBV5-1, the J gene TRBJ2-2; D possibly corresponds to TRBD2 (6 bases). CDR1 SGHRS and CDR2 YFSETQ come from the germline V gene. Trimming shortened V by 3 bases and J by 1 base, and 19 bases separated the two germline ends. This CDR3 is built from 18 residues. CDR3 sequence (DNA): TGCGCCAGCAGCTCCAAACATGGGGGGTGGCGGAACACCGGGGAGCTGTTTTTT. The encoded protein is CASSSKHGGWRNTGELFF.

V usage is TRBV6-6 and J usage is TRBJ2-1, with D perhaps TRBD1 or TRBD2 (5 bases each). The CDR3 spans 18 residues. Germline V gene lookup returns CDR1 MNHNY and CDR2 SVGAGI (reference sequence). V lost 5 bases, J lost 0 bases, and 20 bases lay in between. CDR3 sequence reads: CASSPRGWGSSSYNEQFF. The CDR3 DNA is TGTGCCAGCAGTCCCCGGGGTTGGGGGTCGAGCTCCTACAATGAGCAGTTCTTC.

This chain connects TRBV4-3 to TRBJ1-6, with D unclear. The CDR3 contains 13 residues. Germline CDR1 and CDR2: LGHNA and YSLEER. Between the trimmed V and J ends, which lost 0 bases and 12 bases, there was a span of 9 bases. The CDR3 coding sequence is TGCGCCAGCAGCCAAGACGGGGTTTTACCCCTCCACTTT. It codes for CASSQDGVLPLHF.

The rearrangement uses TRBV7-2 and TRBJ2-7; 9 positions match TRBD2. The CDR3 spans 15 residues. Germline V CDR1 and CDR2: SGHTA, FQGNSA. With V trimmed by 0 bases and J by 5 bases, 5 bases remained unmatched. The CDR3 DNA reads TGTGCCAGCAGCTTAGCTGCGGGAGGGCCGAACGAGCAGTACTTC. Protein: CASSLAAGGPNEQYF.

Only one count was recorded for this clone. V is TRBV11-2 and J is TRBJ1-1, with D possibly matching TRBD1 (5 bases). The germline V gene has CDR1 SGHAT and CDR2 FQNNGV. CDR3 length: 15 amino acids. V lost 3 bases and J 6 bases, leaving 17 bases between the germline ends. CDR3 nucleotides: TGTGCCAGCAGCTTCAGCGTAGGGGCCCTACCTGAAGCTTTCTTT. This gives the protein CASSFSVGALPEAFF.

To note about this clone: Other nucleotide sequences from this sample produce the same CDR3. The chain combines TRBV18 with TRBJ1-1; D gene ambiguous. The CDR3 contains 13 residues. CDR1 is KGHSH and CDR2 is LQKENI in the germline V gene. The germline V and J ends were trimmed by 6 bases and 2 bases, with 10 bases remaining between them. For the CDR3, the DNA is TGTGCCAGCTCCGGGCAGGCCAACACTGAAGCTTTCTTT. This encodes CASSGQANTEAFF.

The chain couples TRBV11-2 to TRBJ2-1; 9 nucleotides agree with TRBD2. The CDR3 loop spans 15 amino acids. The J segment lost 4 bases and the V segment lost 1 base, leaving 2 bases of the junction unmatched. Germline CDR1 SGHAT, CDR2 FQNNGV. DNA for the CDR3: TGTGCCAGCAGCTTAGGCACTAGCGGGTACAATGAGCAGTTCTTC. Amino acid sequence: CASSLGTSGYNEQFF.

The chain joins TRBV30 to TRBJ2-3; D might be TRBD1 (6 bases). The ends were cut back, 8 bases at V and 0 bases at J, with 12 bases in the middle. Germline V gene sequence: CDR1 GTSNPN, CDR2 SVGIG (reference sequence). The CDR3 consists of 13 residues. CDR3: CAGTQSSTDTQYF. The CDR3 DNA follows: TGTGCCGGGACACAATCTAGCACAGATACGCAGTATTTT. Full variable domain (rest looked up from reference TRBV30 and TRBJ2-3): SQTIHQWPATLVQPVGSPLSLECTVEGTSNPNLYWYRQAAGRGLQLLFYSVGIGQISSEVPQNLSASRPQDRQFILSSKKLLLSDSGFYLCAGTQSSTDTQYFGPGTRLTVL.

V and J are TRBV6-5 and TRBJ2-2; D not resolved. V lost 2 bases, J lost 6 bases, and 10 bases lay in between. The CDR3 totals 14 residues. The V gene's germline CDR1 is MNHEY and CDR2 SVGAGI. As DNA, the CDR3 is TGTGCCAGCAGTTACATTGGTGACGCCGGGGAGCTGTTTTTT. It codes for CASSYIGDAGELFF.

This clone was observed a handful of times. This chain uses TRBV11-3 with TRBJ1-5; D call uncertain. The CDR3 covers 13 residues. CDR1 and CDR2 from the germline V gene are SGHNT and YENEEA. V shed 5 bases and J shed 4 bases, with 9 bases lying between them. CDR3 nucleotide sequence: TGTGCCAGCAGCCCGGGGAGGAATCAGCCCCAGCATTTT. Translating it yields CASSPGRNQPQHF.

This clone was counted a few times. This chain connects TRBV19 to TRBJ1-2; weak D call: TRBD1 (5 bases). Germline V gene data show CDR1 as LNHDA and CDR2 as SQIVND (reference sequence). The CDR3 spans 14 residues. V lost 7 bases to trimming and J lost 8 bases, with 20 bases between them. CDR3 DNA: TGTGCCAGTAACCATAACCGGGACTGGGGAGGCTACACCTTC. It encodes CASNHNRDWGGYTF.

The chain combines TRBV11-1 with TRBJ2-1, with 9 positions matching TRBD2. Looked up from germline, CDR1 is SGHAT and CDR2 is FQDESV (reference sequence). The V and J ends lost 5 bases and 9 bases, in that order; junction bases with no gene match: 11. The CDR3 covers 15 residues. This CDR3 is CASSPISGSSGEQFF. The CDR3 region has the DNA TGTGCCAGCAGCCCGATTAGCGGGAGCAGTGGTGAGCAGTTCTTC. Full variable domain (outside the CDR3, taken from reference TRBV11-1 and TRBJ2-1): EAEVAQSPRYKITEKSQAVAFWCDPISGHATLYWYRQILGQGPELLVQFQDESVVDDSQLPKDRFSAERLKGVDSTLKIQPAELGDSAMYLCASSPISGSSGEQFFGPGTRLTVL.

The chain is built from TRBV3-1 (or the pseudogene TRBV3-2) and TRBJ2-3; the D gene could be TRBD1 or TRBD2 (5 bases each). V was trimmed by 5 bases and J by 0 bases, leaving 9 bases between them. Germline values: CDR1 LGHDT, CDR2 YNNKEL (reference sequence). The CDR3 length is 14 residues. CDR3 DNA: TGTGCCAGCAGCTGGGACGGGAGCACAGATACGCAGTATTTT. Translated, it gives CASSWDGSTDTQYF.

This chain connects TRBV4-1 to TRBJ2-7; D might be TRBD1 (5 bases). Trimming left V 4 bases short and J 1 base short, with 14 bases between. The CDR3 runs to 15 residues. CDR1 is MGHRA, CDR2 YSYEKL, per germline. In DNA form, the CDR3 reads TGCGCCAGCAGCCGGTCGGGTCAGGGTTCCTACGAGCAGTACTTC. Protein product: CASSRSGQGSYEQYF.

The chain is built from TRBV7-2 and TRBJ2-7, with 13 bases aligning to TRBD2. J lost 5 bases, V lost 3 bases, and 4 bases had no gene match. Germline V gene lookup returns CDR1 SGHTA and CDR2 FQGNSA. The CDR3 sequence is 15 residues long. This CDR3 reads CASSFTGTSGNEQYF. DNA for the CDR3: TGTGCCAGCAGCTTTACCGGGACTAGCGGGAACGAGCAGTACTTC.

This rearrangement joins TRBV7-9 to TRBJ1-5, with D possibly being TRBD1 (6 bases). Germline V gene lookup returns CDR1 SEHNR and CDR2 FQNEAQ (reference sequence). V was clipped by 7 bases and J by 4 bases, with 11 bases between them. CDR3 size: 13 residues. The CDR3 nucleotides are TGTGCCAGCACGACGGGGGCGAATCAGCCCCAGCATTTT. It codes for CASTTGANQPQHF.

This clone appeared a single time. The chain has TRBV11-1 and TRBJ2-7; possibly TRBD1 or TRBD2 for D (5 bases each). The V gene lost 3 bases and the J gene lost 3 bases, with 15 bases spanning the gap. This CDR3 region has 15 residues. The germline CDR1 and CDR2 sequences are SGHAT and FQDESV (reference sequence). The CDR3 here is CASSFIRGVHYEQYF. The CDR3 DNA reads as TGTGCCAGCAGCTTCATCCGAGGGGTCCACTACGAGCAGTACTTC.

The rearrangement uses TRBV10-1 and TRBJ1-5, with D hard to call. There are 18 residues in the CDR3. The germline V and J ends were trimmed by 6 bases and 2 bases, with 23 bases remaining between them. From germline, CDR1 is WNHNN and CDR2 SYGVQD (reference sequence). Written as DNA, the CDR3 is TGCGCCAGCAGCCAAGCTTTCGAGGGTTGGGTCGGCAATCAGCCCCAGCATTTT. The encoded protein is CASSQAFEGWVGNQPQHF.